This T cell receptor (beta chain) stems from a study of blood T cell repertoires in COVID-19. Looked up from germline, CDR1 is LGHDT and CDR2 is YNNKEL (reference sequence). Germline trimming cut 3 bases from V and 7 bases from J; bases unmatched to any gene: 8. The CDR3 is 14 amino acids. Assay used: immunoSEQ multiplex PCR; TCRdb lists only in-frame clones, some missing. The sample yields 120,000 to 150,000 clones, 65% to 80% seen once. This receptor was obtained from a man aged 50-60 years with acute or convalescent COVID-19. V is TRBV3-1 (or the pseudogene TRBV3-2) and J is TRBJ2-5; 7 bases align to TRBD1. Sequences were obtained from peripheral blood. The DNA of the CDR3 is TGTGCCAGCAGCCACGGTGGGACAGCCGTGACCCAGTACTTC. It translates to CASSHGGTAVTQYF.